This entry features one TCR beta chain sequence. The antigen it binds to is not known. Per-base qualities were not stored, and no clone one base away is much larger. The data originate from a study of early T cells in non-severe SARS-CoV-2 infection (dated by TCRdb to about 2021). About the study as a whole: Bulk RNA from unsorted whole blood was used for TCR sequencing, so alpha and beta chains could not be paired. What the work shows at the level of the full study, not this receptor alone: VDJdb matching was skewed toward anti-spike CD8 responses and likely underestimated virus-specific expansions, missing private and CD4 specificities.

This was a case-control study nested in a cohort of healthcare workers in London, UK, who had nasopharyngeal swab PCR tests and blood samples taken every week. Healthcare workers were recruited between 23 and 31 March 2020, during the week of the UK lockdown, and were followed weekly for up to about 16 weeks. The method was 5' RACE. The sequencer listed for this sample is NextSeq 500. To correct for sequencing error and PCR bias, the TCR library protocol tagged individual cDNA molecules with unique molecular identifiers. Both TCR alpha and beta chains were sequenced, and tight co-correlation was observed between alpha and beta sequence abundances in each sample. Processing in the source paper ran as follows. Decombinator V4 was used to perform V gene, J gene and CDR3 annotation of TCR sequences. Expanded TCRs were defined as changing significantly between any two time points under a Poisson model with p below 0.0001. Abundances of TCRs were expressed as counts per million after normalisation to the total number of TCRs sequenced in each sample. MAIT TCRs were defined by TRAV1-2 paired with TRAJ12, TRAJ20 or TRAJ33, and iNKT TCRs by TRAV10 paired with TRAJ18. VDJdb, accessed 1 November 2021, was searched for CMV, EBV and SARS-CoV-2 annotated TCRs, with TCRs annotated for multiple antigens excluded. The public reads were reanalyzed by TCRdb: fastp trimming at Q25, MiXCR alignment, in-frame beta chains only. Every distinct CDR3 protein forms one entry, paired with its most common genes and DNA. V and J calls and clone size were set by TCRdb, not the authors. In this sample the table shows 75,000 to 80,000 distinct CDR3 sequences, 15% to 20% of which occur a single time. The ten largest clones add up to 2.9% of the sample.

The V and J ends are trimmed by 2 bases and 0 bases, leaving 12 bases between them. From the cysteine through the phenylalanine, the CDR3 covers 16 amino acids. The CDR3 DNA has 48 bases and is translated from base 1. For CDR1 and CDR2, the germline V gene (reference sequence) lists MNHEY and SMNVEV. The clonotype originates from an adult who was a healthcare worker with PCR-confirmed SARS-CoV-2 infection or an uninfected control (not recorded which). Material: whole blood. The chain is assembled from TRBV27 and TRBJ2-3; the D gene is possibly TRBD1, with 5 bases matching. The CDR3 here reads CASSLVGAGSTDTQYF. The DNA is TGTGCCAGCAGTTTAGTGGGCGCAGGGAGCACAGATACGCAGTATTTT.